Included here is one TCR beta chain sequence, with context. The data originate from a study of T cells after yellow fever vaccination. TCRdb processed the 5' RACE reads anew with MiXCR; each CDR3 protein has one entry. The data hold around 530,000 distinct CDR3 sequences, with approximately 16% observed a single time. This receptor was identified in a man in his late teens or twenties who received the YFV17D yellow fever vaccine. This sample comprised PBMCs, obtained more than 4 days after the first yellow fever vaccination.

For the CDR3, the DNA is TGCAGCGTTGCGGGACTAGGCCACAATGAGCAGTTCTTC. Translation: CSVAGLGHNEQFF. The J gene is TRBJ2-1, the V gene TRBV29-1; 8 bases align to TRBD2. V was pared by 4 bases and J by 5 bases, with 4 bases of the junction left unmatched. The CDR3 length is 13 residues. Germline V lookup: CDR1 SQVTM, CDR2 ANQGSEA.